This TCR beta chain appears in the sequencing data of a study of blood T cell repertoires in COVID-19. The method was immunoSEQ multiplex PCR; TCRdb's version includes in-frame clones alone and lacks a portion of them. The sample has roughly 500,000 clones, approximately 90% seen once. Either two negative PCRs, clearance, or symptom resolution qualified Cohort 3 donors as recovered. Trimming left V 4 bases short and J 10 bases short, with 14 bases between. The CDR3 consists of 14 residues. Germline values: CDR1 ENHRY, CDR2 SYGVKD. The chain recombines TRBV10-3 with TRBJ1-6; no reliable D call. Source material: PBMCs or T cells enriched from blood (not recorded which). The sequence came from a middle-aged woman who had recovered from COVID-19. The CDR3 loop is CAISVGQSGSPLHF. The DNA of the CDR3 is TGTGCCATCAGTGTCGGGCAGTCGGGATCACCCCTCCACTTT.